This T cell receptor beta chain was sequenced during a study of identical twins. Whole-study results and caveats: For monozygotic twins, models underestimated out-of-frame TCR alpha sharing. Out-of-frame alpha sequences shared by twins showed excess low generation probability.

Each donor (without exception) was a healthy Caucasian. Worth noting for this clonotype: Its specificity is unknown.

TCRdb processed the 5' RACE reads anew with MiXCR; each CDR3 protein has one entry. Of about 240,000 distinct CDR3 sequences listed, roughly 10% are singletons. CDR1 and CDR2 (germline): SGHRS, YFSETQ. The germline V and J ends were trimmed by 0 bases and 6 bases, with 7 bases remaining between them. This CDR3 is 14 amino acids long. Sequencing used memory T cells sorted from blood. The sequence was obtained from a man aged 50-60 years in good health. The V gene is TRBV5-1, the J gene TRBJ1-6; TRBD1 is a possible D gene (5 bases). CDR3 DNA sequence: TGCGCCAGCAGCTTGGGGGGACTTAATTCACCCCTCCACTTT. Translation: CASSLGGLNSPLHF.